This T cell receptor beta chain was sequenced during a study of blood T cell repertoires in COVID-19. Study details: From the United States, Italy and Spain came samples of acute and convalescent COVID-19. Sources were T cells, B-cell-depleted T cells, or PBMCs; the material itself was cDNA or gDNA.

V shed 4 bases, J shed 0 bases, and the junction held 2 bases outside the gene matches. The CDR3 is 14 residues long. Germline V gives CDR1 SGHRS, CDR2 YFSETQ. Per the original data handling: The authors estimated nucleated cell counts from reference gene primer amplification. The repertoire was sequenced with immunoSEQ multiplex PCR; TCRdb's copy has only in-frame clones and lacks some. V, J and clone size are those of that table, while D and trimming were read from the DNA. The sample carries some 97,000 clones, roughly 87% recorded once. This clone was seen more than once but under ten times. The receptor comes from a woman in her fifties or sixties with acute or convalescent COVID-19. This sequence joins TRBV5-1 and TRBJ2-7; the match to TRBD1 covers 9 bases. Sequencing input: peripheral blood. The DNA for the CDR3 is TGCGCCAGCAGCGGGACAGGGAGCTCCTACGAGCAGTACTTC. This encodes CASSGTGSSYEQYF.